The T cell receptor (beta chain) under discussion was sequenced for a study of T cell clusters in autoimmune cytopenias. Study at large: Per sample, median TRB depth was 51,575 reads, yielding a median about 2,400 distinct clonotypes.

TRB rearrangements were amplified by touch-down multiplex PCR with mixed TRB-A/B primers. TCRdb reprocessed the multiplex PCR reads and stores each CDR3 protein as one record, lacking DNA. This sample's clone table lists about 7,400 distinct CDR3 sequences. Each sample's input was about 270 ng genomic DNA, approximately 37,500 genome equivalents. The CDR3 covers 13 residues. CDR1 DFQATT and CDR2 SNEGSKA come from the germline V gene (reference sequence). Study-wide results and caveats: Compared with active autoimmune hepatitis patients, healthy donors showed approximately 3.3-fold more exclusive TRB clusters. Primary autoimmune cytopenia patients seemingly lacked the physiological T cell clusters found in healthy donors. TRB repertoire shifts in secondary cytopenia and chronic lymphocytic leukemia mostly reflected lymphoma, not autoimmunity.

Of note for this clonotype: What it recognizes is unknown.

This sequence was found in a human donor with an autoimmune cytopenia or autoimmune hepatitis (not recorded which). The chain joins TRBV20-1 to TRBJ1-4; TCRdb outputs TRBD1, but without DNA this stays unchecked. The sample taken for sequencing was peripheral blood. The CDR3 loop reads CSALRDRVEKLFF.